This T cell receptor beta chain came from a study of OX40 agonist ivuxolimab in advanced cancers. Study overall: Hepatocellular carcinoma, melanoma, renal cell or head and neck cancer was diagnosed in the dose-escalation patients. In three patients, partial responses were observed, one with hepatocellular carcinoma and two with cutaneous melanoma.

CDR1 is SGHTA and CDR2 is FQGTGA in the germline V gene. The CDR3 is made up of 14 amino acids. V was cut by 7 bases and J by 5 bases, with 16 bases left in between. Details on this clone: The target antigen is unknown.

Assay: immunoSEQ multiplex PCR; the TCRdb copy retains only in-frame clones and omits some. The sample carries tens of thousands of clones, 86% recorded once. Whole-study results and caveats: Among the lowest peripheral clonal expansion occurred in 0.1-3.0 mg/kg partial responders. With doses of 0.1 to 3.0 mg/kg, CD4+ and CD8+ blood T cells had undergone clonal expansion by week 6.

This clonotype originated in an adult with an advanced solid tumor such as melanoma, head and neck, liver or kidney cancer. The chain has TRBV7-3 and TRBJ2-3; a possible D gene is TRBD1 (5 bases). The sample consisted of CD4+ or CD8+ T cells sorted from blood, taken in a trial of the OX40 agonist ivuxolimab. The CDR3 region is CASNDPSREDTQYF. Written as DNA, the CDR3 is TGTGCCAGCAACGACCCCAGCAGGGAAGATACGCAGTATTTT.